This is a list of T cell receptor beta chains from one sample in a study of T cell repertoires in cytomegalovirus infection. TCRdb itself ran the reads through MiXCR, one entry per CDR3 protein. Among roughly 500,000 distinct CDR3 sequences listed, roughly a third were seen once. No cognate antigen is known for these TCRs. Sequencing used cultured PBMCs, obtained from culture after CMV antigen stimulation. These TCRs come from a human donor in good health (CMV status not recorded). Some clones in this sample may be carry-over from other donors' samples. The CDR3 runs from the conserved cysteine through the conserved F or W. The order of the fields is J gene, V gene, D gene, clone size, CDR3 DNA, CDR3 protein. The D gene is left open where the match is weak. Only some rows state a clone size, as once, few, many or a class for expanded clones.

TRBJ2-5	TRBV28	.	.	TGTGCCAGCAGTGCCGACGGACATCCCAAGGGAGAGACCCAGTACTTC	CASSADGHPKGETQYF
TRBJ2-3	TRBV20-1	.	.	TGCAGTGCCCGGAGCGGAGCCCGCACAGATACGCAGTATTTT	CSARSGARTDTQYF
TRBJ2-1	TRBV4-1	TRBD2	.	TGCGCCAGCAGCCAAGATCGGCGGCGGGAGGGCCTCTATGAGCAGTTCTTC	CASSQDRRREGLYEQFF
TRBJ1-1	TRBV5-8	.	few	TGTGCCAGCAGCTTGGACGCCATGAACACTGAAGCTTTCTTT	CASSLDAMNTEAFF
TRBJ2-7	TRBV28	.	few	TGTGCCAGCAGTTTAGGATTCCTTAGGCCCGAGCAGTACTTC	CASSLGFLRPEQYF
TRBJ2-3	TRBV7-9	TRBD2	.	TGTGCCAGCAGCTTAGACCAGCGGGAGACAGATACGCAGTATTTT	CASSLDQRETDTQYF
TRBJ2-3	TRBV20-1	.	.	TGCAGTGTTGAGGGGATTCGCCGGGCAGATACGCAGTATTTT	CSVEGIRRADTQYF
TRBJ2-7	TRBV28	TRBD2	few	TGTGCCAGCAGGGAAGTAGCGGGAGCGAGCTACGAGCAGTACTTC	CASREVAGASYEQYF
TRBJ2-2	TRBV7-8	.	few	TGTGCCAGCACCCCGTTGCGGCTTTTAAACACCGGGGAGCTGTTTTTT	CASTPLRLLNTGELFF
TRBJ2-3	TRBV6-2/TRBV6-3	TRBD2	.	TGTGCCAGCAGGCGGACTAGCGGGAGTGATACGCAGTATTTT	CASRRTSGSDTQYF
TRBJ1-6	TRBV30	.	.	TGTGCCTGGCGGCCTACTGTTAATTCACCCCTCCACTTT	CAWRPTVNSPLHF
TRBJ2-7	TRBV7-2	.	many	TGTGCCAGCAGCTTACTAAAATTCGACAGGTCCTACGAGCAGTACTTC	CASSLLKFDRSYEQYF
TRBJ2-3	TRBV5-6	.	many	TGTGCCAGCAGCCGCGGTGGATTCACAGATACGCAGTATTTT	CASSRGGFTDTQYF
TRBJ2-5	TRBV12-3/TRBV12-4	TRBD1	.	TGTGCCAGCAACCCCGGACAGGGCCAAGAGACCCAGTACTTC	CASNPGQGQETQYF
TRBJ1-3	TRBV24-1	.	.	TGTGCCACCAGTGATTTGAACGACTCTGGAAACACCATATATTTT	CATSDLNDSGNTIYF
TRBJ2-1	TRBV19	TRBD1	.	TGTGCCAGTAGTAACCCCGCGGACAGGGACGATGAGCAGTTCTTC	CASSNPADRDDEQFF
TRBJ1-5	TRBV12-3/TRBV12-4	.	.	TGTGCCAGCAGTTTCAGTCACCAAAGCAATCAGCCCCAGCATTTT	CASSFSHQSNQPQHF
TRBJ2-3	TRBV7-2	.	few	TGTGCCAGCAGCTTCCGGGACCCGATCCCAGATACGCAGTATTTT	CASSFRDPIPDTQYF